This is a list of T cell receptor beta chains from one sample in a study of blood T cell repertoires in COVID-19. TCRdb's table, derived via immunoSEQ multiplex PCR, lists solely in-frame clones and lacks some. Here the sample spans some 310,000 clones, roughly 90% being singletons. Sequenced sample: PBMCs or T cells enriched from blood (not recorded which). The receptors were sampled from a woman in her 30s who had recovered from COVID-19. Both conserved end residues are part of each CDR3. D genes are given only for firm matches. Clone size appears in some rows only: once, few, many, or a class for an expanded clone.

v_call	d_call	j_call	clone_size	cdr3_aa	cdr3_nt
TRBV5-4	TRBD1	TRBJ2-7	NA	CASSLGQGAMSSYEQYF	TGTGCCAGCAGCTTAGGACAGGGGGCGATGAGCTCCTACGAGCAGTACTTC
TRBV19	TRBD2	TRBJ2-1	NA	CASSTRLAGRSPHEQFF	TGTGCCAGTAGTACCCGACTAGCGGGAAGATCCCCCCATGAGCAGTTCTTC
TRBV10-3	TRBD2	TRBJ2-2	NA	CAIRGTSGSGAGELFF	TGTGCCATCAGGGGAACTAGCGGGAGTGGGGCCGGGGAGCTGTTTTTT
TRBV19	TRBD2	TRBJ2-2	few	CASLGLAGGSQTGELFF	TGTGCCAGTTTAGGACTAGCGGGAGGGAGTCAAACCGGGGAGCTGTTTTTT
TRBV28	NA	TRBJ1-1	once	CASTPGRGTEAFF	TGTGCCAGCACCCCAGGGCGAGGTACTGAAGCTTTCTTT
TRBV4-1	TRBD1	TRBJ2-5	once	CASSQVRTGGQETQYF	TGCGCCAGCAGCCAAGTCCGGACAGGGGGACAAGAGACCCAGTACTTC
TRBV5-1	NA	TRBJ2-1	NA	CASSLIPGEGNEQFF	TGCGCCAGCAGCTTGATTCCGGGAGAGGGCAATGAGCAGTTCTTC
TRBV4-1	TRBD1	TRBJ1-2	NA	CASSQGQRDRGPGGYTF	TGCGCCAGCAGCCAAGGCCAGAGGGACAGGGGGCCGGGGGGCTACACCTTC
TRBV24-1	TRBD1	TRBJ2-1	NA	CATSDYSTGGYSGEQFF	TGTGCCACCAGTGACTACAGTACAGGGGGATATTCAGGTGAGCAGTTCTTC
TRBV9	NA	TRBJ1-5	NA	CASSANSNQPQHF	TGTGCCAGCAGCGCCAATAGCAATCAGCCCCAGCATTTT
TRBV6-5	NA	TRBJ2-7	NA	CASSYSPSETYEQYF	TGTGCCAGCAGTTACTCACCCAGCGAAACCTACGAGCAGTACTTC
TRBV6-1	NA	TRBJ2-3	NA	CASSEYRDFVADTQYF	TGTGCCAGCAGTGAGTACAGGGATTTTGTCGCAGATACGCAGTATTTT